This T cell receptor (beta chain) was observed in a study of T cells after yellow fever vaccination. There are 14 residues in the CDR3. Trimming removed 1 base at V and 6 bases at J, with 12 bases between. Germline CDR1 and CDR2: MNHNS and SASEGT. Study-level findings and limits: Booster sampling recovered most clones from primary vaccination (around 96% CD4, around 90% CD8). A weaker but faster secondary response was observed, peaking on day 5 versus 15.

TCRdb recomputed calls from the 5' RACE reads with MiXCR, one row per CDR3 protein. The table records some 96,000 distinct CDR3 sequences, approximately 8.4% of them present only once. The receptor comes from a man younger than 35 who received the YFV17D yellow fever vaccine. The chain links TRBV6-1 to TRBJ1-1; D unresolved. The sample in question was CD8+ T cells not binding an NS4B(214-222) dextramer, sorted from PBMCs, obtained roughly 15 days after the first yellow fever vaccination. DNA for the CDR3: TGTGCCAGCAGTGAAGTTGCGGGAAAGGCTGAAGCTTTCTTT. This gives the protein CASSEVAGKAEAFF.